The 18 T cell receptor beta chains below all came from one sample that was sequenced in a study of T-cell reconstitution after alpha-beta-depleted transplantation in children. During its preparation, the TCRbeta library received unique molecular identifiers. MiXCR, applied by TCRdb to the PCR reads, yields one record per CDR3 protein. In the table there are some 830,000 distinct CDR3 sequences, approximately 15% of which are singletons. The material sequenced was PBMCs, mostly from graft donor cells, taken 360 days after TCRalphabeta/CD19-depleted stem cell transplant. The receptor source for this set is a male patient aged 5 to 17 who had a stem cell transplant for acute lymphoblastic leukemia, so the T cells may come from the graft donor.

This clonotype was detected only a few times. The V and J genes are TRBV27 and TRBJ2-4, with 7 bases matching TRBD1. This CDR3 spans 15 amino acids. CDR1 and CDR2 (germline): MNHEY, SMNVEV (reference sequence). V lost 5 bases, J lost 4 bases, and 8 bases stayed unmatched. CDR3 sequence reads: CASSPQGQLKNIQYF. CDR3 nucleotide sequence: TGTGCCAGCAGTCCCCAGGGACAGTTAAAAAACATTCAGTACTTC.

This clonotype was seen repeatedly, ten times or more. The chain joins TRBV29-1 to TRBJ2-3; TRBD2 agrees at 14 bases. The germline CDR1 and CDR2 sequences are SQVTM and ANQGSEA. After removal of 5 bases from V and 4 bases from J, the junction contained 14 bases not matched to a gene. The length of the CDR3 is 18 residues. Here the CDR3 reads CSVSPTGTSGSLADTQYF. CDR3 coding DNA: TGCAGCGTTAGTCCCACCGGGACTAGCGGGAGTTTGGCAGATACGCAGTATTTT.

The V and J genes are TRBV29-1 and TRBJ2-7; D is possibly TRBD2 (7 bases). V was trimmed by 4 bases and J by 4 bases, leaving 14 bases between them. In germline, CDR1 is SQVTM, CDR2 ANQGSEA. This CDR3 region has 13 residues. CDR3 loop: CSVVGGPGYEQYF. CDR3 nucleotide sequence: TGCAGCGTTGTCGGGGGGCCCGGTTACGAGCAGTACTTC.

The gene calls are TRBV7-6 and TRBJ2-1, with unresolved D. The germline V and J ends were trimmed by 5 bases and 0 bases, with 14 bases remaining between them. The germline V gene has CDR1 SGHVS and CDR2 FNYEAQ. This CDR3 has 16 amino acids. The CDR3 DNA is TGTGCCAGCAGCCCGACCGACCCGAGCTCCTACAATGAGCAGTTCTTC. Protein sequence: CASSPTDPSSYNEQFF.

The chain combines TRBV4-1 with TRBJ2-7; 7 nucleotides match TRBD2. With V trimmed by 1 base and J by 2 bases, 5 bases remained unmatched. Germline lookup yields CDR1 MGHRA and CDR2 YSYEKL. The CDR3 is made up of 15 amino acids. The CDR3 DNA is TGCGCCAGCAGCCAAGGTTTTAGCGGGCCCTACGAGCAGTACTTC. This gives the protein CASSQGFSGPYEQYF.

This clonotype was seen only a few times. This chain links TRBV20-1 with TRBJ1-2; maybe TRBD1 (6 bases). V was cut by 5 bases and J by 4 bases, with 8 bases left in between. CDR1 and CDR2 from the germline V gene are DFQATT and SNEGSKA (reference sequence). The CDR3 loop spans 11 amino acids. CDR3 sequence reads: CSASTGYGYTF. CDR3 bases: TGCAGTGCTTCGACAGGCTATGGCTACACCTTC.

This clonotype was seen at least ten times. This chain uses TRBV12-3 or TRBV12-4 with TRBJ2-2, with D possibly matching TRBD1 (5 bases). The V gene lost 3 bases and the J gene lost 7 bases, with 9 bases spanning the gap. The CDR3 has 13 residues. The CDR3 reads CASSFVGLGELFF. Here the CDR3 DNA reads TGTGCCAGCAGTTTCGTGGGGCTCGGGGAGCTGTTTTTT.

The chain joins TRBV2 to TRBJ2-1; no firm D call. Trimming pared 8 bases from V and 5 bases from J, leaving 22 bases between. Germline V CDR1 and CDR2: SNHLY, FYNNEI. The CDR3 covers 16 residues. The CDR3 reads CASGLPLQSLNNEQFF. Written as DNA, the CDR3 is TGTGCCAGCGGGCTCCCTTTGCAGTCGCTGAACAATGAGCAGTTCTTC.

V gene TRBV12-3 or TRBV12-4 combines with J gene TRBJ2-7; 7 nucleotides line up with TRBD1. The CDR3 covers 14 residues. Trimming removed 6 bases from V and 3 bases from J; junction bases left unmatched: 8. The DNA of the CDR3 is TGTGCCAGCAGACTCACAGGGGCGGGCTACGAGCAGTACTTC. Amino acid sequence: CASRLTGAGYEQYF.

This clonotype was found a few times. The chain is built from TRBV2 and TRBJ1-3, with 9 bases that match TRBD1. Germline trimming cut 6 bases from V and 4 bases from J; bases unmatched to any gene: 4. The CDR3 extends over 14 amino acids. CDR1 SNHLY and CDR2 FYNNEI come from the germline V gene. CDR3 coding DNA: TGTGCCAGCAGAACCGGGACAGGGGGAAACACCATATATTTT. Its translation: CASRTGTGGNTIYF.

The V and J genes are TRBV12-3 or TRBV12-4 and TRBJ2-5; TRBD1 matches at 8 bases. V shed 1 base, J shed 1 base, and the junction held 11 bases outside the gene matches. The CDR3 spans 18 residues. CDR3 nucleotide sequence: TGTGCCAGCAGTTTAGTGCCAGGGGGCCTGGGGATCCAAGAGACCCAGTACTTC. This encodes CASSLVPGGLGIQETQYF.

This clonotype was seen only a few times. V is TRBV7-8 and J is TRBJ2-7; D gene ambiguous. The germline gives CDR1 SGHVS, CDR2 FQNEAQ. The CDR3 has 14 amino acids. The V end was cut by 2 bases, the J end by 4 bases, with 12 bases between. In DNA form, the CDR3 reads TGTGCCAGCAGCTTATCTTTCAGTTCGTACGAGCAGTACTTC. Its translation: CASSLSFSSYEQYF.

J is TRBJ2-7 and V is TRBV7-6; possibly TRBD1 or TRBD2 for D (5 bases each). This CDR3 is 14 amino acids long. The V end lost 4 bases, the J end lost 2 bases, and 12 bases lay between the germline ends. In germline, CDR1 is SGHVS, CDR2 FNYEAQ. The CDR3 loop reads CASSSDTGPYEQYF. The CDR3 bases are TGTGCCAGCAGCTCCGATACGGGACCCTACGAGCAGTACTTC.

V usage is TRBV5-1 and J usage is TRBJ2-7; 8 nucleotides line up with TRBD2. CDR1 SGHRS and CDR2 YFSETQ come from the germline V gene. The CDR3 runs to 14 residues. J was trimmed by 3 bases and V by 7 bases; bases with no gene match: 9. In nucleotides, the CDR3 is TGCGCCAGCGGTCCGACTAGCGAACGCTACGAGCAGTACTTC. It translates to CASGPTSERYEQYF.

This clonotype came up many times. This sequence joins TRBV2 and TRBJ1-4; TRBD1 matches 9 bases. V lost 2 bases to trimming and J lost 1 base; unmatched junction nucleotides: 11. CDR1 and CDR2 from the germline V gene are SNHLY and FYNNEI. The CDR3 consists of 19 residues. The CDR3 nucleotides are TGTGCCAGCAGTGAAAATCCTTGGACAGGGGTCAGAACTAATGAAAAACTGTTTTTT. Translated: CASSENPWTGVRTNEKLFF.

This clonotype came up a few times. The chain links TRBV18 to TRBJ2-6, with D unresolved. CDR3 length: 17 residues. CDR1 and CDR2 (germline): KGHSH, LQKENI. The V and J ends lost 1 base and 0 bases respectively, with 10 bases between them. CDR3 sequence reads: CASSPLPRLSGANVLTF. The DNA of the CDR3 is TGTGCCAGCTCACCACTTCCCAGGCTCTCTGGGGCCAACGTCCTGACTTTC.

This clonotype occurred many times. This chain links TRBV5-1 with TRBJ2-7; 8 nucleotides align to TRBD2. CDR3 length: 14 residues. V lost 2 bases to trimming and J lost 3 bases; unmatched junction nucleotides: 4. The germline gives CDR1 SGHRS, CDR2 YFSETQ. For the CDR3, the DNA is TGCGCCAGCAGCTTCTCAGCGGGAGACTACGAGCAGTACTTC. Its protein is CASSFSAGDYEQYF.

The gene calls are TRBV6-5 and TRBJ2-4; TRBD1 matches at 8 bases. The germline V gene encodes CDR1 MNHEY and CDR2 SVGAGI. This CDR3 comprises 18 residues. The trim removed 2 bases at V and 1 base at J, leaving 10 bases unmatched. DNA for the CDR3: TGTGCCAGCAGTTACGCTTTCAGGCAGGGGGCTGCCAAAAACATTCAGTACTTC. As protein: CASSYAFRQGAAKNIQYF.